The 5 T cell receptor beta chains listed next were all sequenced from one sample in a study of T cells in Graves' hyperthyroidism and ophthalmopathy. Amplified regions were TCR beta CDR3 sequences from RNA transcripts. HTBI primers drove first-round RT-PCR of the TCR CDR3. MiXCR was run by TCRdb on the multiplex PCR reads, yielding one entry per CDR3 protein. The data contain 92,000 or so distinct CDR3 sequences, 51% of them singletons. The source material was blood. All receptors come from a woman aged 40 to 50 with Graves' hyperthyroidism.

This clonotype has only a few counts. The chain joins TRBV2 to TRBJ2-2, with 7 positions matching TRBD2. J lost 6 bases, V lost 8 bases, and 9 bases had no gene match. The CDR3 consists of 14 residues. The germline V gene has CDR1 SNHLY and CDR2 FYNNEI. CDR3 bases: TGTGCCAGCCGGCGGGGCGGGAGAGCCGGGGAGCTGTTTTTT. Encoded protein: CASRRGGRAGELFF.

This chain connects TRBV15 to TRBJ2-7; 8 nucleotides line up with TRBD2. Looked up from germline, CDR1 is LNHNV and CDR2 is YYDKDF (reference sequence). Germline trimming cut 3 bases from V and 6 bases from J; bases unmatched to any gene: 7. This CDR3 contains 14 residues. CDR3 nucleotides: TGTGCCACCAGCAGCCTGGGACTAGGTGCCGAGCAGTACTTC. This gives the protein CATSSLGLGAEQYF.

This sequence joins TRBV10-2 and TRBJ1-6; D is unresolved. Germline CDR1 WSHSY, CDR2 SAAADI. The V end was cut by 8 bases, the J end by 6 bases, with 8 bases between. This CDR3 is 12 amino acids long. CDR3 bases: TGCGCCAGCCGGGAGATTAATTCACCCCTCCACTTT. Protein sequence: CASREINSPLHF.

The chain is built from TRBV7-2 and TRBJ2-5; D remains unclear. The germline V gene has CDR1 SGHTA and CDR2 FQGNSA. The CDR3 sequence is 15 residues long. Trimming removed 6 bases at V and 5 bases at J, with 19 bases between. This chain's CDR3 is CASSLPGRFGETQYF. CDR3 sequence (DNA): TGTGCCAGCAGTCTCCCCGGCAGATTTGGGGAGACCCAGTACTTC.

Concerning this clonotype itself: At one end the junction does not follow the germline gene, possibly because of a read error. The chain has TRBV29-1 and TRBJ1-4, with 12 positions matching TRBD1. Germline CDR1 SQVTM, CDR2 ANQGSEA. CDR3 length equals 15 residues. The CDR3 is CSVAGTGGTNEELFF. CDR3 DNA: TGCAGCGTTGCCGGGACAGGGGGCACTAATGAAGAACTGTTTTTT.